This T cell receptor (beta chain) was recorded in a study of cytomegalovirus exposure and HLA in healthy donors. Study as a whole: Roughly 85 million unique TCRs from HLA-typed donors made up an early data release.

The length of the CDR3 is 13 residues. The V segment lost 5 bases and the J segment 6 bases; nucleotides outside the gene matches: 4. Germline CDR1 reads MNHEY; CDR2 reads SVGAGI. PCR amplification relied on 60 Vbeta primers (plus 13 Jbeta primers). In the original analysis: Roughly 12 million shared chains were among some 80 million unique TCR beta chains counted in a later analysis. Some clones are missing from TCRdb's copy, which holds only in-frame ones; the method was immunoSEQ multiplex PCR. V, J and clone size were drawn from that table, and D and trimming were deduced from the DNA. The repertoire has around 140,000 clones, about four fifths of them found once; the top ten carry 5.5% to 7%. Study-level results: Listed as cytomegalovirus-associated were 170 or so TCR beta chains. As a later analysis showed, several of the most significant clusters appeared to be linked to common viral pathogens.

A remark on this clone: Its antigen is currently unknown. Other DNA variants within this sample encode the same CDR3.

This TCR was sampled from a woman aged 40 to 55 in good health and CMV-seropositive. Material for sequencing was PBMCs. The chain links TRBV6-5 to TRBJ1-5, with 7 bases fitting TRBD1. In nucleotides, the CDR3 is TGTGCCAGCAGTAGACAGGGCGGTCAGCCCCAGCATTTT. It translates to CASSRQGGQPQHF.